These 7 T cell receptor beta chains originate from one sample sequenced in a study of blood T cells in healthy people across ages. The second PCR ran roughly 6 to 11 cycles with a sample-barcoded 5' primer and J-beta primers. TCRdb independently ran MiXCR on the 5' RACE reads; one entry per CDR3 protein. The data show roughly 800,000 distinct CDR3 sequences, approximately 25% seen once. This same sample was also part of a study on T cells of mothers and their children.

The sequencing input was blood. The receptors derive from a boy under 18 in good health.

This clonotype was recorded a few times. The J gene is TRBJ2-4, the V gene TRBV15; TRBD2 agrees at 7 bases. CDR1 is LNHNV and CDR2 is YYDKDF in the germline V gene (reference sequence). This CDR3 has 16 amino acids. J lost 6 bases, V lost 2 bases, and 10 bases had no gene match. CDR3 residues: CATSRYQDRGGNIQYF. The CDR3 nucleotides are TGTGCCACCAGCAGATATCAGGACCGCGGGGGAAACATTCAGTACTTC.

V and J are TRBV7-9 and TRBJ2-3; D is uncertain. Trimming shortened V by 0 bases and J by 6 bases, and 10 bases separated the two germline ends. CDR1 SEHNR and CDR2 FQNEAQ come from the germline V gene (reference sequence). The CDR3 spans 14 residues. Here the CDR3 DNA reads TGTGCCAGCAGCTTAGCACCTAGAGGTGATACGCAGTATTTT. It translates to CASSLAPRGDTQYF.

This clonotype has just a few counts. The J gene is TRBJ2-7, the V gene TRBV7-3, with 10 bases that match TRBD2. The CDR3 totals 13 residues. V shed 3 bases, J shed 7 bases, and the junction held 3 bases outside the gene matches. Germline CDR1 and CDR2: SGHTA and FQGTGA. CDR3 nucleotides: TGTGCCAGCAGCTTGGGAGCGGGAGGGGAGCAGTACTTC. This codes for CASSLGAGGEQYF.

This rearrangement joins TRBV27 to TRBJ2-3, with D tentatively TRBD1 (5 bases). V dropped 7 bases and J dropped 9 bases, with 23 bases sitting between them. The CDR3 has 15 residues. Germline V gives CDR1 MNHEY, CDR2 SMNVEV (reference sequence). Here the CDR3 reads CASNLRVGAQETQYF. In DNA form, the CDR3 reads TGTGCCAGCAATCTCAGGGTAGGGGCCCAAGAGACGCAGTATTTT.

This clonotype was counted only a few times. This sequence joins TRBV20-1 and TRBJ2-1; the match to TRBD2 covers 16 bases. This CDR3 region has 18 residues. Germline V gene data show CDR1 as DFQATT and CDR2 as SNEGSKA (reference sequence). Trimming at V came to 0 bases and at J to 4 bases, leaving 6 bases not matched to a gene. Here the CDR3 reads CSARETGLAGGHYNEQFF. CDR3 coding DNA: TGCAGTGCTAGAGAGACGGGACTAGCGGGAGGGCATTACAATGAGCAGTTCTTC.

The table lists this clonotype with a few counts. The CDR3 bases are TGTGCCACACTCCCTCCGAAGTACAATGAGCAGTTCTTC. It yields the protein CATLPPKYNEQFF. The genes are TRBV28 and TRBJ2-1; D remains ambiguous. Trimming removed 10 bases at V and 4 bases at J, with 14 bases between. In germline, CDR1 is MDHEN, CDR2 SYDVKM. CDR3 length: 13 amino acids.

The J gene is TRBJ1-1, the V gene TRBV12-3 or TRBV12-4, with a possible D match to TRBD1 (5 bases). The length of the CDR3 is 11 residues. Deletions cut 8 bases from V and 8 bases from J, with 12 bases between. The CDR3 spells CASGIRGEAFF. The CDR3 region has the DNA TGTGCCAGCGGGATAAGGGGAGAAGCTTTCTTT.